The 9 T cell receptor beta chains below all came from one sample that was sequenced in a study of tumor and adjacent non-tumor tissue in lung cancer. No cell sorting was done before RNA was extracted from the tissue. A modified ARM-PCR protocol with three rounds of nested PCR amplified TCRbeta. From the multiplex PCR reads, TCRdb called clonotypes with MiXCR, one entry per CDR3 protein. The table lists tens of thousands of distinct CDR3 sequences, around 71% of them singletons. The sequencing sample was made of lung tumor tissue. These receptors came from a man aged 55 to 69 with non-small cell lung cancer.

The rearrangement joins TRBV11-2 to TRBJ1-5; no clear D. The V end was cut by 6 bases, the J end by 10 bases, with 22 bases between. CDR3 length: 15 residues. CDR1 and CDR2 from the germline V gene are SGHAT and FQNNGV. CDR3 DNA: TGTGCCAGCAGTCCTATTAACAGTCCTGGTCAACCCCAGCATTTT. As protein: CASSPINSPGQPQHF.

Notes on this clonotype: This CDR3 fails to terminate in the conserved phenylalanine or tryptophan, so it likely reflects a read error. The DNA is omitted, as the CDR3 cannot be located on it reliably, and the CDR3 follows TCRdb's listing. The gene calls are TRBV5-1 and TRBJ2-7; TRBD2, as called in the table, went unchecked against the DNA. Ends included, the CDR3 has 14 residues. Germline CDR1 SGHRS, CDR2 YFSETQ. The CDR3 loop reads CASRPGLGVFEHYL.

Notes on this clonotype: A read error may explain this, as a much larger clone is one base away. The CDR3 does not close with the conserved phenylalanine or tryptophan, likely indicating a read error. The V and J genes are TRBV5-1 and TRBJ2-3; D is unresolved. Germline lookup yields CDR1 SGHRS and CDR2 YFSETQ. Trimming removed 0 bases at V and 6 bases at J, with 11 bases between. CDR3 length equals 14 residues. CDR3 in amino acids: CASSLDGNTDTQYL. CDR3 bases: TGCGCCAGCAGCTTGGATGGCAATACTGATACGCAGTATTTA.

Points on this clonotype: This may arise from a read error, as a much more abundant clone is one base away. The chain combines TRBV30 with TRBJ1-1; D not certain. V lost 7 bases to trimming and J lost 5 bases, with 20 bases between them. The germline gives CDR1 GTSNPN, CDR2 SVGIG (reference sequence). The CDR3 length is 14 residues. The CDR3 sequence: CALRVGDWGTEAFF. The CDR3 coding sequence is TGTGCCTTGAGGGTAGGCGACTGGGGAACTGAAGCTTTCTTT.

Comment on this clonotype: A much larger clone is a single base away; this may be a read error. The chain combines TRBV6-5 with TRBJ1-2; a weak D match, TRBD1 (5 bases). The CDR3 runs 12 residues. Germline V gene data show CDR1 as MNHEY and CDR2 as SVGAGI. The CDR3 reads CVSTRGNYGYTF. CDR3 sequence (DNA): TGTGTCAGCACGAGGGGAAACTATGGCTACACCTTC.

The J gene is TRBJ2-5, the V gene TRBV11-3; 7 nucleotides line up with TRBD1. Per germline, CDR1 SGHNT and CDR2 YENEEA. V shed 9 bases, J shed 3 bases, and the junction held 7 bases outside the gene matches. The CDR3 sequence is 13 residues long. The CDR3 DNA sequence: TGTGCCAGAAGCCGTACAGGGGAAGAGACCCAGTACTTC. Amino acid sequence: CARSRTGEETQYF.

In this sample, this clonotype turned up many times. The rearrangement joins TRBV20-1 to TRBJ2-7; no reliable D call. CDR1 is DFQATT, CDR2 SNEGSKA, per germline (reference sequence). CDR3 size: 12 residues. Trimming shortened V by 3 bases and J by 4 bases, and 10 bases separated the two germline ends. CDR3 nucleotides: TGCAGTGCTAGGGGCTTGGGTTACGAGCAGTACTTC. Translation: CSARGLGYEQYF.

Comments on this clonotype: A much larger clone differs from this one at a single base, so this may be a read error. The chain joins TRBV20-1 to TRBJ2-7; D is unclear. With 7 bases removed from V and 3 bases from J, the gap between germline ends came to 7 bases. CDR1 is DFQATT, CDR2 SNEGSKA, per germline (reference sequence). There are 10 residues in the CDR3. Here the CDR3 reads CSDMGYEQYF. DNA of the CDR3: TGCAGTGATATGGGCTACGAGCAGTACTTC.

The chain employs TRBV4-3 and TRBJ2-1; 7 nucleotides align to TRBD1. V lost 3 bases and J lost 2; bases outside the gene matches: 7. CDR1 LGHNA and CDR2 YSLEER come from the germline V gene. This CDR3 is built from 16 residues. The CDR3 coding sequence is TGCGCCAGCAGCCATAGACAGGGCATTACCTACAATGAGCAGTTCTTC. Protein: CASSHRQGITYNEQFF.